The 17 T cell receptor beta chains given below trace back to one sample, sequenced in a study of blood T cell repertoires in COVID-19. Only in-frame clones appear in the TCRdb table, and some are missing; sequencing was by immunoSEQ multiplex PCR. The profile shows roughly 120,000 clones, around nine tenths of them singletons. Sequencing was carried out using peripheral blood. The receptors derive from a man aged 40-49 years with acute or convalescent COVID-19.

The rearrangement joins TRBV7-9 to TRBJ1-4; D is perhaps TRBD1 (6 bases). The CDR3 covers 15 residues. Germline V gene sequence: CDR1 SEHNR, CDR2 FQNEAQ (reference sequence). Trimming took 5 bases from V and 7 from J, leaving 17 bases between them. The CDR3 bases are TGTGCCAGCAGCAGCCGAGGGGGTTCGAGTGAAAAACTGTTTTTT. Translating gives CASSSRGGSSEKLFF.

This clone was found a few times. The chain is built from TRBV21-1 and TRBJ2-7; the DNA was not used to check the table's D call, TRBD2. TRBV21-1 is annotated as a pseudogene. This CDR3 contains 12 residues. DNA for the CDR3: TGTGCCAGCAGGACTAGCGGCTACGAGCAGTACTTC. It yields the protein CASRTSGYEQYF.

This clone has just a few counts. J is TRBJ1-5 and V is TRBV28; 8 nucleotides agree with TRBD1. Germline V lookup: CDR1 MDHEN, CDR2 SYDVKM. The V segment lost 11 bases and the J segment 4 bases; nucleotides outside the gene matches: 7. The CDR3 totals 13 residues. The CDR3 protein is CAGRTGWNQPQHF. CDR3 nucleotides: TGTGCCGGGAGGACAGGGTGGAATCAGCCCCAGCATTTT.

The rearrangement joins TRBV4-1 to TRBJ2-7, with D tentatively TRBD2 (5 bases). Looked up from germline, CDR1 is MGHRA and CDR2 is YSYEKL. V lost 0 bases, J lost 5 bases, and 17 bases lay in between. The CDR3 sequence is 16 residues long. CDR3 sequence (DNA): TGCGCCAGCAGCCAAGATAAGAGCCTACCCGGGAACGAGCAGTACTTC. Translating it yields CASSQDKSLPGNEQYF.

This chain's CDR3 is CASSTGGLAGSLYNEQFF. The CDR3 DNA reads TGTGCCAGCAGCACCGGGGGACTAGCGGGATCGCTTTACAATGAGCAGTTCTTC. The chain joins TRBV5-4 to TRBJ2-1; 13 nucleotides align to TRBD2. The CDR3 runs 18 residues. CDR1 and CDR2 (germline): SGHNT, YYREEE (reference sequence). V trimming: 4 bases; J trimming: 4 bases; junction bases outside the gene matches: 11.

This clone was counted once. This chain joins TRBV5-6 and TRBJ1-1; the D is unclear. CDR1 and CDR2 from the germline V gene are SGHDT and YYEEEE. The CDR3 totals 15 residues. V was pared by 4 bases and J by 2 bases, with 15 bases between. CDR3 sequence (DNA): TGTGCCAGCAGCCTCGTGGCGGAACTAAACACTGAAGCTTTCTTT. The encoded protein is CASSLVAELNTEAFF.

The V gene is TRBV19, the J gene TRBJ1-6, with D possibly TRBD1 on 5 matching bases. The V and J ends lost 0 bases and 7 bases respectively, with 16 bases between them. Germline lookup yields CDR1 LNHDA and CDR2 SQIVND (reference sequence). This CDR3 is built from 17 residues. This chain's CDR3 is CASSIESAGPINSPLHF. CDR3 DNA: TGTGCCAGTAGTATAGAGAGCGCGGGACCAATAAATTCACCCCTCCACTTT.

This chain uses TRBV30 with TRBJ2-1; TRBD2 matches at 10 bases. Germline CDR1 and CDR2: GTSNPN and SVGIG (reference sequence). CDR3 length: 15 residues. The J segment lost 9 bases and the V segment lost 4 bases, leaving 12 bases of the junction unmatched. The CDR3 loop reads CAWNSNIAGGPEQFF. Here the CDR3 DNA reads TGTGCCTGGAATTCTAACATAGCGGGAGGACCTGAGCAGTTCTTC.

The V and J genes are TRBV7-9 and TRBJ2-1, with 8 bases fitting TRBD2. From germline, CDR1 is SEHNR and CDR2 FQNEAQ (reference sequence). This CDR3 region has 14 residues. With 1 base clipped from V and 7 bases from J, the junction kept 3 bases outside the gene matches. The CDR3 loop is CASSLERELNEQFF. The DNA of the CDR3 is TGTGCCAGCAGCTTAGAGCGGGAGTTGAATGAGCAGTTCTTC.

About this clone itself: Other DNA variants within this sample encode the same CDR3. V and J are TRBV6-1 and TRBJ1-2, with no clear D. The CDR3 spans 13 residues. Per the germline V gene, CDR1 is MNHNS and CDR2 is SASEGT. The V gene lost 2 bases and the J gene lost 2 bases, with 6 bases spanning the gap. CDR3 nucleotide sequence: TGTGCCAGCAGTGAACGGCGGAACTATGGCTACACCTTC. Translation: CASSERRNYGYTF.

The rearrangement uses TRBV6-6 and TRBJ1-2; maybe TRBD1 (5 bases). Trimming took off 0 bases at V and 4 bases at J, with 12 bases between the two ends. CDR1 is MNHNY and CDR2 is SVGAGI in the germline V gene (reference sequence). CDR3 length: 15 amino acids. The CDR3 DNA sequence: TGTGCCAGCAGTTACTCGGAGGGGCTTAGCTATGGCTACACCTTC. Translated: CASSYSEGLSYGYTF.

This chain uses TRBV10-3 with TRBJ2-3; perhaps TRBD1 as D (5 bases). Trimming left V 0 bases short and J 2 bases short, with 9 bases between. In germline, CDR1 is ENHRY, CDR2 SYGVKD. The CDR3 extends over 15 amino acids. The CDR3 protein is CAISESGVNTDTQYF. The CDR3 DNA reads as TGTGCCATCAGTGAGTCAGGGGTCAACACAGATACGCAGTATTTT.

V usage is TRBV6-5 and J usage is TRBJ2-1; 11 bases match TRBD2. The V gene end was trimmed by 6 bases and the J gene end by 9 bases; junction bases not matched to a gene: 10. The CDR3 is 15 amino acids. Germline lookup yields CDR1 MNHEY and CDR2 SVGAGI. As DNA, the CDR3 is TGTGCCAGCAGCTTGATTAGCGGGAGGGTTGGTGAGCAGTTCTTC. Translated: CASSLISGRVGEQFF.

J is TRBJ1-5 and V is TRBV6-6; D gene unclear. The CDR3 runs 14 residues. CDR1 is MNHNY and CDR2 is SVGAGI in the germline V gene (reference sequence). Trimming pared 3 bases from V and 3 bases from J, leaving 9 bases between. The CDR3 sequence: CASSYRGINQPQHF. The CDR3 DNA reads as TGTGCCAGCAGTTATCGCGGAATCAATCAGCCCCAGCATTTT.

The chain uses TRBV6-5 and TRBJ2-3; TRBD1 matches at 8 bases. CDR1 and CDR2 from the germline V gene are MNHEY and SVGAGI. The CDR3 consists of 15 residues. The trim removed 3 bases at V and 2 bases at J, leaving 4 bases unmatched. The CDR3 sequence is CASSYGRGHTDTQYF. In DNA, the CDR3 is TGTGCCAGCAGTTATGGCAGGGGGCACACAGATACGCAGTATTTT.

CDR3 amino acids: CASSLASGQPQHF. CDR3 sequence (DNA): TGCGCCAGCAGCTTGGCGTCCGGGCAGCCCCAGCATTTT. This chain joins TRBV5-1 and TRBJ1-5; D is unclear. The CDR3 length is 13 residues. Trimming removed 0 bases from V and 7 bases from J, with 8 bases in between. Germline loops: CDR1 SGHRS, CDR2 YFSETQ. Using reference TRBV5-1 and TRBJ1-5 for the parts outside the CDR3, the full variable domain is KAGVTQTPRYLIKTRGQQVTLSCSPISGHRSVSWYQQTPGQGLQFLFEYFSETQRNKGNFPGRFSGRQFSNSRSEMNVSTLELGDSALYLCASSLASGQPQHFGDGTRLSIL.

This clone has just a few counts. CDR3 region: CASSRDSQDYGYTF. For the CDR3, the DNA is TGTGCCAGCAGTCGGGACAGTCAAGACTATGGCTACACCTTC. This chain connects TRBV2 to TRBJ1-2; 7 bases are shared with TRBD1. Germline loops: CDR1 SNHLY, CDR2 FYNNEI. This CDR3 region has 14 residues. J was trimmed by 3 bases and V by 5 bases; bases with no gene match: 6.